What follows are 19 T cell receptor beta chains derived from one specimen sequenced in a study of blood T cell repertoires in COVID-19. Data came from immunoSEQ multiplex PCR; TCRdb stores just in-frame clones and leaves some out. The sample holds under 200,000 clones, roughly 82% seen once. Sequenced sample: PBMCs or T cells enriched from blood (not recorded which). The receptors here all came from an older woman with acute COVID-19.

The J gene is TRBJ2-1, the V gene TRBV5-1; D not resolved. Germline-derived CDR1 and CDR2 are SGHRS and YFSETQ. There are 15 residues in the CDR3. The V end lost 0 bases, the J end lost 4 bases, and 11 bases lay between the germline ends. CDR3 sequence (DNA): TGCGCCAGCAGCTTGGCGACATTTCCTTACAATGAGCAGTTCTTC. Translating it yields CASSLATFPYNEQFF.

The CDR3 DNA sequence: TGTGCCACCAAGGGACTAGCGGGGGAGAATGAGCAGTTCTTC. Translating gives CATKGLAGENEQFF. This chain joins TRBV24-1 and TRBJ2-1; 14 nucleotides match TRBD2. The CDR3 sequence is 14 residues long. The germline CDR1 and CDR2 sequences are KGHDR and SFDVKD. After removal of 8 bases from V and 7 bases from J, the junction contained 3 bases not matched to a gene.

The chain is built from TRBV9 and TRBJ2-2; TRBD2 aligns across 12 bases. The CDR3 covers 17 residues. Germline-derived CDR1 and CDR2 are SGDLS and YYNGEE. Losses at the gene ends were 4 bases for V and 5 bases for J; bases not matched to a gene: 9. CDR3 nucleotide sequence: TGTGCCAGCAGCTCACATCGACTAGCGGGAGTGACCGGGGAGCTGTTTTTT. The encoded protein is CASSSHRLAGVTGELFF. Using reference TRBV9 and TRBJ2-2 for the parts outside the CDR3, the full variable domain is DSGVTQTPKHLITATGQRVTLRCSPRSGDLSVYWYQQSLDQGLQFLIQYYNGEERAKGNILERFSAQQFPDLHSELNLSSLELGDSALYFCASSSHRLAGVTGELFFGEGSRLTVL.

The rearrangement joins TRBV10-3 to TRBJ1-1, with D possibly being TRBD1 (5 bases). The CDR3 contains 14 residues. Germline V gene sequence: CDR1 ENHRY, CDR2 SYGVKD. Trimming removed 0 bases at V and 5 bases at J, with 10 bases between. The CDR3, as DNA: TGTGCCATCAGTGAGTCTGAGGGGAGGACTGAAGCTTTCTTT. Its protein product is CAISESEGRTEAFF.

This clone was seen only a few times. This sequence joins TRBV2 and TRBJ1-5, with 8 nucleotides matching TRBD1. V trimming: 5 bases; J trimming: 0 bases; junction bases outside the gene matches: 12. Per the germline V gene, CDR1 is SNHLY and CDR2 is FYNNEI. The CDR3 spans 18 residues. DNA for the CDR3: TGTGCCAGCAGTAAACCGGGACAGGACTACTATAGCAATCAGCCCCAGCATTTT. This sequence encodes CASSKPGQDYYSNQPQHF. The variable domain in full, with the rest retrieved from reference TRBV2 and TRBJ1-5, is EPEVTQTPSHQVTQMGQEVILRCVPISNHLYFYWYRQILGQKVEFLVSFYNNEISEKSEIFDDQFSVERPDGSNFTLKIRSTKLEDSAMYFCASSKPGQDYYSNQPQHFGDGTRLSIL.

The V gene is TRBV7-8, the J gene TRBJ1-2, with 12 positions matching TRBD1. V lost 5 bases to trimming and J lost 6 bases; unmatched junction nucleotides: 10. Germline lookup yields CDR1 SGHVS and CDR2 FQNEAQ. The CDR3 has 16 amino acids. The CDR3 DNA reads as TGTGCCAGCAGCGATAGCCGGGACAGGGGGCGGCATGGCTACACCTTC. Encoded protein: CASSDSRDRGRHGYTF.

V usage is TRBV28 and J usage is TRBJ1-5; 7 positions agree with TRBD1. This CDR3 is 14 amino acids long. Germline CDR1 MDHEN, CDR2 SYDVKM. Losses at the gene ends were 6 bases for V and 3 bases for J; bases not matched to a gene: 5. For the CDR3, the DNA is TGTGCCAGCAGATTGACAGGGTTCAATCAGCCCCAGCATTTT. It encodes CASRLTGFNQPQHF.

The CDR3 sequence is CASSSRDRHQPQHF. In nucleotides, the CDR3 is TGTGCCAGCAGCTCCCGGGACAGACATCAGCCCCAGCATTTT. The chain carries TRBV7-2 and TRBJ1-5; 7 bases map to TRBD1. The CDR3 covers 14 residues. Germline V gene data show CDR1 as SGHTA and CDR2 as FQGNSA. The junction had 5 bases not matched to a gene; V was cut back by 4 bases and J by 5 bases.

This chain joins TRBV29-1 and TRBJ2-1; a possible D gene is TRBD1 (5 bases). The CDR3 consists of 11 residues. Germline V gene data show CDR1 as SQVTM and CDR2 as ANQGSEA. Deletions cut 3 bases from V and 9 bases from J, with 9 bases between. The chain's CDR3 is CSVEGRSEQFF. CDR3 sequence (DNA): TGCAGCGTTGAGGGGCGAAGTGAGCAGTTCTTC.

On this clone itself: Other DNA sequences in this specimen translate into the identical CDR3. CDR3 DNA: TGCGCCAGCAGCCCCCCCCGGGGAAACACTGAAGCTTTCTTT. It is translated as CASSPPRGNTEAFF. The rearrangement joins TRBV4-1 to TRBJ1-1; the D is unclear. The V and J ends lost 4 bases and 2 bases respectively, with 11 bases between them. The germline V gene encodes CDR1 MGHRA and CDR2 YSYEKL. This CDR3 has 14 residues.

The chain employs TRBV3-1 (or the pseudogene TRBV3-2) and TRBJ2-5; 7 bases agree with TRBD2. The germline gives CDR1 LGHDT, CDR2 YNNKEL (reference sequence). CDR3 length: 14 residues. Trimming at V came to 8 bases and at J to 2 bases, leaving 8 bases not matched to a gene. DNA of the CDR3: TGTGCCAGCGGGCACTCGGGGGGTCAAGAGACCCAGTACTTC. Residues: CASGHSGGQETQYF.

The rearrangement uses TRBV5-4 and TRBJ2-4; D unresolved. Germline V gene sequence: CDR1 SGHNT, CDR2 YYREEE (reference sequence). The V and J ends lost 4 bases and 0 bases respectively, with 11 bases between them. CDR3 size: 15 residues. The CDR3, as DNA: TGTGCCAGCAGCCCCCTCAGTGCAGCCAAAAACATTCAGTACTTC. This gives the protein CASSPLSAAKNIQYF.

The rearrangement joins TRBV7-2 to TRBJ1-1; 7 bases map to TRBD1. J gave up 9 bases and V 3 bases, and 7 bases lay outside the gene matches. CDR3 length: 13 residues. Germline CDR1 is SGHTA and CDR2 is FQGNSA. DNA of the CDR3: TGTGCCAGCAGCTTCTACCGACAGGGAAAAGCTTTCTTT. Its protein product is CASSFYRQGKAFF.

This clone was seen just once. A junction end diverges from the germline sequence, so it may reflect a read error. The rearrangement links TRBV4-1 to TRBJ2-7; 12 nucleotides align to TRBD2. Germline V gene lookup returns CDR1 MGHRA and CDR2 YSYEKL. The CDR3 sequence is 14 residues long. DNA of the CDR3: TGCGCCAGCAGCCAGGATGGGCTAGCGGGAGGGCCGCCTTTC. Its protein product is CASSQDGLAGGPPF.

This clone was counted a single time. The chain recombines TRBV10-2 with TRBJ2-5; 7 bases map to TRBD1. The CDR3 has 16 amino acids. With V trimmed by 0 bases and J by 7 bases, 11 bases remained unmatched. CDR1 is WSHSY and CDR2 is SAAADI in the germline V gene. The chain's CDR3 is CASSESRQGIVATQYF. In nucleotides, the CDR3 is TGCGCCAGCAGTGAGTCGAGACAGGGTATAGTGGCGACCCAGTACTTC.

This chain connects TRBV11-3 to TRBJ1-1, with D maybe TRBD1 (5 bases). Germline V gene lookup returns CDR1 SGHNT and CDR2 YENEEA. CDR3 length: 15 residues. With 0 bases removed from V and 1 base from J, the gap between germline ends came to 9 bases. This CDR3 reads CASSLDGGRNTEAFF. CDR3 nucleotides: TGTGCCAGCAGCTTAGATGGGGGGAGGAACACTGAAGCTTTCTTT.

The gene calls are TRBV11-3 and TRBJ2-5; 9 bases are shared with TRBD1. V dropped 4 bases and J dropped 5; count of bases not matched to a gene: 8. The CDR3 has 15 amino acids. Germline values: CDR1 SGHNT, CDR2 YENEEA. The CDR3, as DNA: TGTGCCAGCAGCTCACGGACAGGGGTCGTGGAGACCCAGTACTTC. This codes for CASSSRTGVVETQYF. Together with reference TRBV11-3 and TRBJ2-5, the CDR3 gives the full variable domain: EAGVVQSPRYKIIEKKQPVAFWCNPISGHNTLYWYLQNLGQGPELLIRYENEEAVDDSQLPKDRFSAERLKGVDSTLKIQPAELGDSAVYLCASSSRTGVVETQYFGPGTRLLVL.

The chain has TRBV24-1 and TRBJ2-5; TRBD2 matches at 11 bases. The germline CDR1 and CDR2 sequences are KGHDR and SFDVKD. The ends lost 5 bases at V and 2 bases at J; junction bases unmatched: 3. This CDR3 is built from 15 residues. CDR3 amino acids: CATSGTSGPQETQYF. In DNA form, the CDR3 reads TGTGCCACCAGTGGGACTAGCGGGCCACAAGAGACCCAGTACTTC.

With regard to this clone: A read error may be the cause here, since a much bigger clone is one base away. The chain is built from TRBV4-3 and TRBJ2-7, with 9 bases lining up with TRBD2. The CDR3 has 18 residues. Germline CDR1 and CDR2: LGHNA and YSLEER. With V trimmed by 0 bases and J by 6 bases, 15 bases remained unmatched. The CDR3 protein is CASSQDPSSGGIRGEQYV. CDR3 nucleotide sequence: TGCGCCAGCAGCCAAGATCCGAGTAGCGGGGGTATCCGTGGCGAGCAGTACGTC.